Presented here are 11 T cell receptor beta chains from one specimen sequenced in a study of T-cell memory formation after mild COVID-19. One entry per CDR3 protein, called by TCRdb with MiXCR from the 5' RACE reads. The repertoire holds more than 300,000 distinct CDR3 sequences, with about 20% as singletons. Sequenced material: PBMCs or a T cell subset sorted from them (not recorded which). The receptors derive from a man between 18 and 29 years old who had mild COVID-19 (a few samples of this study predate the infection). Cell type and time point are not known.

This clonotype has only a few counts. This chain joins TRBV18 and TRBJ2-1; 10 bases are shared with TRBD1. V gave up 3 bases and J gave up 10 bases; unmatched junction bases: 6. There are 14 residues in the CDR3. Per the germline V gene, CDR1 is KGHSH and CDR2 is LQKENI. The CDR3 region has the DNA TGTGCCAGCTCACCCGGACAGGGGGTACAGGAGCAGTTCTTC. Its translation is CASSPGQGVQEQFF.

This clonotype was seen ten or more times. J is TRBJ1-1 and V is TRBV5-5, with D tentatively TRBD1 (6 bases). The CDR3 runs 14 residues. Trimming removed 1 base at V and 4 bases at J, with 11 bases between. Per the germline V gene, CDR1 is SGHKS and CDR2 is YYEKEE (reference sequence). CDR3 nucleotides: TGTGCCAGCAGCTTGCAGGGGTGGTCCACTGAAGCTTTCTTT. It is translated as CASSLQGWSTEAFF.

This clonotype was seen only a few times. The chain's CDR3 is CASSQDHRGIGGYTF. CDR3 nucleotides: TGTGCCAGCAGCCAAGATCACCGGGGGATTGGTGGCTACACCTTC. The V and J genes are TRBV3-1 and TRBJ1-2; possibly TRBD1 for D (5 bases). Trimming stripped 0 bases from V and 7 bases from J, with 15 bases between. The germline CDR1 and CDR2 sequences are LGHDT and YNNKEL (reference sequence). CDR3 length: 15 amino acids. Based on the CDR3 plus reference TRBV3-1 and TRBJ1-2, the full variable domain is DTAVSQTPKYLVTQMGNDKSIKCEQNLGHDTMYWYKQDSKKFLKIMFSYNNKELIINETVPNRFSPKSPDKAHLNLHINSLELGDSAVYFCASSQDHRGIGGYTFGSGTRLTVV.

The rearrangement joins TRBV19 to TRBJ2-3; the D call may be TRBD1 or TRBD2 (5 bases each). Trimming left V 8 bases short and J 1 base short, with 13 bases between. Per germline, CDR1 LNHDA and CDR2 SQIVND (reference sequence). CDR3 length equals 14 residues. Written as DNA, the CDR3 is TGTGCCAGTGGGACCGCACTCCGCACAGATACGCAGTATTTT. This sequence encodes CASGTALRTDTQYF.

The sample holds a few counts of this clonotype. The chain combines TRBV2 with TRBJ2-1, with D hard to call. Per germline, CDR1 SNHLY and CDR2 FYNNEI. This CDR3 has 16 residues. V was trimmed by 6 bases and J by 0 bases, leaving 15 bases between them. CDR3 in DNA: TGTGCCAGCAGCGCCCCCAAGGTCAGCTCCTACAATGAGCAGTTCTTC. It translates to CASSAPKVSSYNEQFF.

The chain uses TRBV5-6 and TRBJ2-3, with D unclear. The CDR3 runs 11 residues. V lost 1 base, J lost 8 bases, and 5 bases lay in between. The germline CDR1 and CDR2 sequences are SGHDT and YYEEEE. The CDR3 sequence is CASSLRLTQYF. The CDR3 nucleotides are TGTGCCAGCAGCTTGCGACTTACGCAGTATTTT. The whole variable domain, remainder taken from reference TRBV5-6 and TRBJ2-3, is DAGVTQSPTHLIKTRGQQVTLRCSPKSGHDTVSWYQQALGQGPQFIFQYYEEEERQRGNFPDRFSGHQFPNYSSELNVNALLLGDSALYLCASSLRLTQYFGPGTRLTVL.

The genes are TRBV7-3 and TRBJ2-3; 9 nucleotides align to TRBD2. This CDR3 region has 16 residues. The V gene's germline CDR1 is SGHTA and CDR2 FQGTGA. With V trimmed by 5 bases and J by 2 bases, 8 bases remained unmatched. CDR3 in DNA: TGTGCCAGCAGCACGATAGCGGGGGCCCCCACAGATACGCAGTATTTT. This encodes CASSTIAGAPTDTQYF.

There are a few counts of this clonotype. The chain recombines TRBV7-9 with TRBJ2-2; tentatively, D is TRBD1 (5 bases). CDR1 and CDR2 from the germline V gene are SEHNR and FQNEAQ (reference sequence). V lost 5 bases, J lost 0 bases, and 16 bases lay in between. The CDR3 has 17 residues. This CDR3 reads CASSLLRQNPNTGELFF. CDR3 nucleotides: TGTGCCAGCAGCCTACTGAGACAGAACCCGAACACCGGGGAGCTGTTTTTT.

The chain combines TRBV5-1 with TRBJ1-1; no firm D call. The germline V gene has CDR1 SGHRS and CDR2 YFSETQ. Trimming cost V 6 bases and J 1 base, with 16 bases left between them. This CDR3 is built from 15 residues. For the CDR3, the DNA is TGCGCCAGCAAAGAAGGATATGGAGGGAACACTGAAGCTTTCTTT. Its protein is CASKEGYGGNTEAFF.

This clonotype was found a few times. V usage is TRBV29-1 and J usage is TRBJ2-2, with D uncertain. This CDR3 spans 14 amino acids. With 6 bases removed from V and 4 bases from J, the gap between germline ends came to 15 bases. Germline CDR1 SQVTM, CDR2 ANQGSEA. CDR3 region: CSVSPRLGTGELFF. The DNA for the CDR3 is TGCAGCGTGTCCCCGAGACTGGGCACCGGGGAGCTGTTTTTT.

The rearrangement links TRBV5-1 to TRBJ2-3, with D possibly matching TRBD2 (5 bases). The length of the CDR3 is 15 residues. Trimming left V 3 bases short and J 4 bases short, with 15 bases between. CDR1 and CDR2 from the germline V gene are SGHRS and YFSETQ. The CDR3 reads CASSSRGLAADTQYF. The DNA for the CDR3 is TGCGCCAGCAGCTCGCGCGGGCTAGCAGCAGATACGCAGTATTTT.